Listed here are 7 T cell receptor beta chains from one sample, sequenced in a study of blood T cells in healthy people across ages. Combining a sample-barcoded 5' primer with a J-beta primer mix, a second PCR ran for 7 to 11 cycles. TCRdb called the 5' RACE reads again in MiXCR, with one record for every CDR3 protein. The sample includes 1.5 million to 2 million distinct CDR3 sequences, 49% of them seen just once. Sequencing was done on a sample of blood. These receptors were taken from a woman in her forties in good health.

V usage is TRBV7-3 and J usage is TRBJ2-1; 14 bases are a match to TRBD2. CDR3 length equals 16 residues. The V gene end was trimmed by 5 bases and the J gene end by 7 bases; junction bases not matched to a gene: 7. CDR1 and CDR2 from the germline V gene are SGHTA and FQGTGA. Here the CDR3 reads CASSTGLAGGENEQFF. Written as DNA, the CDR3 is TGTGCCAGCAGCACCGGACTAGCGGGGGGTGAGAATGAGCAGTTCTTC.

This rearrangement joins TRBV6-4 to TRBJ2-4; 10 bases fit TRBD1. The J call may be faulty, since TRBJ2-5 better matches the DNA end. This CDR3 contains 15 residues. Looked up from germline, CDR1 is MRHNA and CDR2 is SNTAGT. As DNA, the CDR3 is TGTGCCAGCAGTCCCGGGACAGGGGCTGGAGAGACCCAGTACTTC. It translates to CASSPGTGAGETQYF.

This clonotype was seen a few times. The chain recombines TRBV25-1 with TRBJ2-3; either TRBD1 or TRBD2 may fit D (6 bases each). V was shortened by 6 bases and J by 2 bases, with 15 bases between the two germline ends. CDR1 and CDR2 from the germline V gene are MGHDK and SYGVNS. The CDR3 is 15 residues long. The CDR3 here is CASRWRGANTDTQYF. The CDR3 DNA is TGTGCCAGCAGGTGGAGGGGGGCCAACACAGATACGCAGTATTTT.

This clonotype was detected only a few times. The chain recombines TRBV29-1 with TRBJ2-3, with unresolved D. This CDR3 has 15 amino acids. V lost 7 bases and J lost 0, with 17 bases in between. The germline gives CDR1 SQVTM, CDR2 ANQGSEA. The DNA for the CDR3 is TGCAGCGCCGAAGGTTGGCGACCTAGCACAGATACGCAGTATTTT. Its protein product is CSAEGWRPSTDTQYF.

As regards this clonotype: Possible read error: a much larger clone is one base away. The V call is TRBV29-1, the J call TRBJ2-7; TRBD2 matches at 7 bases. CDR3 length equals 11 residues. Looked up from germline, CDR1 is SQVTM and CDR2 is ANQGSEA. The CDR3 loop is CMYNGGYEQYF. In DNA, the CDR3 is TGCATGTACAACGGGGGGTATGAGCAGTACTTC.

The genes are TRBV20-1 and TRBJ1-1; no firm D call. CDR1 and CDR2 (germline): DFQATT, SNEGSKA (reference sequence). CDR3 size: 11 residues. CDR3 loop: CSASFTAEAFF. The CDR3 DNA sequence: TGCAGCGCTTCGTTTACGGCTGAAGCTTTCTTT.

This sequence joins TRBV15 and TRBJ1-1, with D possibly TRBD1 on 6 matching bases. The CDR3 is 16 amino acids. CDR1 and CDR2 (germline): LNHNV, YYDKDF (reference sequence). Trimming took 3 bases from V and 0 from J, leaving 14 bases between them. For the CDR3, the DNA is TGTGCCACCAGCAGCTCCACACAGGGTCTGAACACTGAAGCTTTCTTT. Translated, it gives CATSSSTQGLNTEAFF.